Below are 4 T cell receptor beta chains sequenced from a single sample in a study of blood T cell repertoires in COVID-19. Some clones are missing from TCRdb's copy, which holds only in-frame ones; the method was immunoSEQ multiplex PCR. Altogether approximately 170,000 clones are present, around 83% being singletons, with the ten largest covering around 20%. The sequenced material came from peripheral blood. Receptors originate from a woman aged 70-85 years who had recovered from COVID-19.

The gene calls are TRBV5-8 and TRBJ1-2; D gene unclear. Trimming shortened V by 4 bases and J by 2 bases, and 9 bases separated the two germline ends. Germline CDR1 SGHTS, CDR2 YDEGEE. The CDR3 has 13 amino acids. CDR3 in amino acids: CASSRQRNYGYTF. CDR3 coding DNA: TGTGCCAGCAGCCGACAACGGAACTATGGCTACACCTTC.

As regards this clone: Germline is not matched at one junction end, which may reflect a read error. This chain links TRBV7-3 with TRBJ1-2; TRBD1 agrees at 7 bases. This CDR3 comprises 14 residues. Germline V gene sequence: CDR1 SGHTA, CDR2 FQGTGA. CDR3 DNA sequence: TGTGCCAGCACCTTACTGACAGGGAGAAGTGGCTACACCTTC. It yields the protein CASTLLTGRSGYTF.

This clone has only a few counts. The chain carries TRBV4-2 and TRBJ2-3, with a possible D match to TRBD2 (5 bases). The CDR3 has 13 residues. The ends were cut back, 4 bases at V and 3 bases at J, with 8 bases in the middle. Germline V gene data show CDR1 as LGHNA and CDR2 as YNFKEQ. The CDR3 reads CASSPQRTDTQYF. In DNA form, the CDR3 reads TGTGCCAGCAGCCCCCAGCGGACAGATACGCAGTATTTT.

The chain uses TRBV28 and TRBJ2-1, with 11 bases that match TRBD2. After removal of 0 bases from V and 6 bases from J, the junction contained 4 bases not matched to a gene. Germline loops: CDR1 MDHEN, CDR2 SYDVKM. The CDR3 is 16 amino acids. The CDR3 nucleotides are TGTGCCAGCAGTTTATGGGGGACTAGCGGCCCCAATGAGCAGTTCTTC. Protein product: CASSLWGTSGPNEQFF.